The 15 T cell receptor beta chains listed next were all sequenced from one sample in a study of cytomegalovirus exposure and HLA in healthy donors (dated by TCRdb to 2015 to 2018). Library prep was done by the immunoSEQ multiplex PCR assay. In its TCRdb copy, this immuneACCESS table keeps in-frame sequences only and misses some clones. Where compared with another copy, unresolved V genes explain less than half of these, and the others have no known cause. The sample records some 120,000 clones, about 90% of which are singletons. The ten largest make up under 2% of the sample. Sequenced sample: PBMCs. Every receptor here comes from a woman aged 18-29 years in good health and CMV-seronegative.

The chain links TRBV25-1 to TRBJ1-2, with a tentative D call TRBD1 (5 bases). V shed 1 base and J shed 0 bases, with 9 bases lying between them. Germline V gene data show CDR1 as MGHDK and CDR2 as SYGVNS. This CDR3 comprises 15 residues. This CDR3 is CASSESPTANYGYTF. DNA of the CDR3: TGTGCCAGCAGTGAATCACCGACAGCTAACTATGGCTACACCTTC.

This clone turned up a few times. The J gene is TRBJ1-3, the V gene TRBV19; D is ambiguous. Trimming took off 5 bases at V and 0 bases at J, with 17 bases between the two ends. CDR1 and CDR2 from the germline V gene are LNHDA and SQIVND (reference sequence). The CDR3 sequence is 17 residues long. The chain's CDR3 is CASSLPPTSISGNTIYF. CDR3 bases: TGTGCCAGTAGTCTTCCCCCAACATCGATCTCTGGAAACACCATATATTTT.

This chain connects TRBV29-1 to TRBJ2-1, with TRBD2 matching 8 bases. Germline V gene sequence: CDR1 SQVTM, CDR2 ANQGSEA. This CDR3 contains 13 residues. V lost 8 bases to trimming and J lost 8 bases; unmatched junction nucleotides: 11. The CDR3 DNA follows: TGCAGCTCCTCGGGGGGGCCGGTCTATGAGCAGTTCTTC. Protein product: CSSSGGPVYEQFF.

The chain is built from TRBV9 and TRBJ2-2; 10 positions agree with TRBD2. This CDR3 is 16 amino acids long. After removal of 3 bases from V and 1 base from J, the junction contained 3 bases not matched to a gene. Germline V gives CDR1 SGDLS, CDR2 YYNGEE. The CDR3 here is CASSAWTSGNTGELFF. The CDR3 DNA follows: TGTGCCAGCAGCGCGTGGACTAGCGGGAACACCGGGGAGCTGTTTTTT.

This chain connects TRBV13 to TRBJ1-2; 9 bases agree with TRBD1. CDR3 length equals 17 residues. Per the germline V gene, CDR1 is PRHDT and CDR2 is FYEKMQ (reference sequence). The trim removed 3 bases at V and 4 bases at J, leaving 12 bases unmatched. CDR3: CASSFLGDREGSYGYTF. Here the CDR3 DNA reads TGTGCCAGCAGCTTCCTCGGGGACAGGGAGGGAAGCTATGGCTACACCTTC.

The CDR3 reads CASSLGGVRAAAFF. The CDR3 nucleotides read TGTGCCAGCAGCTTAGGGGGCGTCAGGGCCGCTGCTTTCTTT. The genes are TRBV7-2 and TRBJ1-1; TRBD1 might be the D (5 bases). Germline V gene lookup returns CDR1 SGHTA and CDR2 FQGNSA. The ends were cut back, 1 base at V and 11 bases at J, with 17 bases in the middle. This CDR3 spans 14 amino acids. Looking up the rest from reference TRBV7-2 and TRBJ1-1 gives the full variable domain: GAGVSQSPSNKVTEKGKDVELRCDPISGHTALYWYRQSLGQGLEFLIYFQGNSAPDKSGLPSDRFSAERTGGSVSTLTIQRTQQEDSAVYLCASSLGGVRAAAFFGQGTRLTVV.

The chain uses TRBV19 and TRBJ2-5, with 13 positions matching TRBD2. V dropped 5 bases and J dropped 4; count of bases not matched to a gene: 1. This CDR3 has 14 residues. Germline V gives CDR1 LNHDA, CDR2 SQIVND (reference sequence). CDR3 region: CASSWTSGGETQYF. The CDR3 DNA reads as TGTGCCAGTAGTTGGACTAGCGGGGGAGAGACCCAGTACTTC.

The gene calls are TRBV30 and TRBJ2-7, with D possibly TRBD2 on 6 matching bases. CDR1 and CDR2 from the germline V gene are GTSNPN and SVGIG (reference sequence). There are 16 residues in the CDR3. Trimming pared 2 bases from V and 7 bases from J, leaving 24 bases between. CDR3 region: CAWSPSSTGSWSEQYF. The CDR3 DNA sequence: TGTGCCTGGAGTCCCTCATCGACCGGGAGCTGGTCAGAGCAGTACTTC.

The CDR3, as DNA: TGCGCCAGCAGCCAAGTCGGGGGGCCTGGAAACACCATATATTTT. This codes for CASSQVGGPGNTIYF. The chain carries TRBV4-1 and TRBJ1-3, with D perhaps matching TRBD1 (6 bases). The germline V gene encodes CDR1 MGHRA and CDR2 YSYEKL. V shed 1 base and J shed 2 bases, with 9 bases lying between them. The CDR3 is 15 residues long.

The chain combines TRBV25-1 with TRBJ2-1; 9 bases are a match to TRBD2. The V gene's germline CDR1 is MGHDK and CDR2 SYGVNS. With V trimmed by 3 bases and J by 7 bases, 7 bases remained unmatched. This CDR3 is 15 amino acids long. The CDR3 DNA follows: TGTGCCAGCAGTGATCTTGGCGGGAGGGTAAATGAGCAGTTCTTC. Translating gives CASSDLGGRVNEQFF.

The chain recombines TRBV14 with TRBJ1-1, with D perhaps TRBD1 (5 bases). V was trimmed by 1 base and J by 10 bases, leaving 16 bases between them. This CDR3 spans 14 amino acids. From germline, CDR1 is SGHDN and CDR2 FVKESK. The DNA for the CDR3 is TGTGCCAGCAGCCAAGGGCAGGGACTAATAGGAGCTTTCTTT. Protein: CASSQGQGLIGAFF.

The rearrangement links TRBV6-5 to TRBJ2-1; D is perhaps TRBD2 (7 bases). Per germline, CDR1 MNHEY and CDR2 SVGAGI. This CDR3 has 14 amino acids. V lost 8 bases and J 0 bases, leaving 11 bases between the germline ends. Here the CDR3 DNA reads TGTGCCAGCGGGGGGGCGGTCTCCTACAATGAGCAGTTCTTC. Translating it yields CASGGAVSYNEQFF.

The CDR3 here is CASRAVGTAQETQYF. CDR3 coding DNA: TGTGCCAGCAGGGCGGTCGGGACAGCTCAAGAGACCCAGTACTTC. V gene TRBV2 combines with J gene TRBJ2-5, with 7 bases that match TRBD1. CDR3 size: 15 residues. Germline CDR1 and CDR2: SNHLY and FYNNEI. J was trimmed by 2 bases and V by 6 bases; bases with no gene match: 9.

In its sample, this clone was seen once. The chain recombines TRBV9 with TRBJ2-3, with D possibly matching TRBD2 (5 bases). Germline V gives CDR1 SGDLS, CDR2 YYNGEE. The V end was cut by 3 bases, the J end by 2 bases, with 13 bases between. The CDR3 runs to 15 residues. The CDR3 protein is CASSDAGAYTDTQYF. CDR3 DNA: TGTGCCAGCAGCGATGCGGGCGCCTACACAGATACGCAGTATTTT.

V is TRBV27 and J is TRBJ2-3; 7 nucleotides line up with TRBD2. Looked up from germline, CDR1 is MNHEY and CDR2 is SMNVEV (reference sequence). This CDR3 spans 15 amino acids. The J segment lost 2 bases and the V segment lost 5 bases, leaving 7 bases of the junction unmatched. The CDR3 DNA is TGTGCCAGCAGTGAACAGACTAGCCCCACAGATACGCAGTATTTT. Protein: CASSEQTSPTDTQYF.